This is a list of T cell receptor beta chains from one sample in a study of cytomegalovirus exposure and HLA in healthy donors. The method was immunoSEQ multiplex PCR; TCRdb's version includes in-frame clones alone and lacks a portion of them. The sample shows over 150,000 clones, around 69% of them seen only once. The material sequenced was PBMCs. Every receptor here comes from a man in his 60s in good health and CMV-seronegative. Both conserved end residues are part of each CDR3. Fields, in order: V gene, D gene, clone size, J gene, CDR3 DNA, CDR3 protein. A D gene is named only where the DNA matches it firmly. Clone size is shown for a subset of rows, as once, few, many or a class of expanded clone.

>TRBV27|TRBD2|NA|TRBJ2-6
TGTGCCAGCAGTCAACGATCTAGGGAGCGGGAAGGAGATGGGGCCAACGTCCTGACTTTC
CASSQRSREREGDGANVLTF
>TRBV18|TRBD1|few|TRBJ2-5
TGTGCCAGCTCACCACAGGGGACAGTACAAGAGACCCAGTACTTC
CASSPQGTVQETQYF
>TRBV11-1|TRBD2|NA|TRBJ2-3
TGTGCCAGCAGCCGGGGACTAGCGAACTCGGATACGCAGTATTTT
CASSRGLANSDTQYF
>TRBV4-2|TRBD2|NA|TRBJ2-3
TGTGCCAGCAGCCAAGATCTTACTAGCGGCACAGATACGCAGTATTTT
CASSQDLTSGTDTQYF
>TRBV7-9|NA|NA|TRBJ2-5
TGTGCCAGCGCGGCAGATCGAGGGGAGACCCAGTACTTC
CASAADRGETQYF
>TRBV5-1|NA|NA|TRBJ1-4
TGCGCCAGCAGCTTGGGGACACTACCGCTGGAAAAACTGTTTTTT
CASSLGTLPLEKLFF
>TRBV6-5|NA|NA|TRBJ1-2
TGTGCCAGCAGTCGGGCGACAGCACCGCTCTATGGCTACACCTTC
CASSRATAPLYGYTF
>TRBV28|TRBD2|NA|TRBJ2-1
TGTGCCAGCAGTGATAGGACTAGCAGTGAGCAGTTCTTC
CASSDRTSSEQFF
>TRBV9|TRBD2|NA|TRBJ2-5
TGTGCCAGCAGCGTAGGGGTTAGCGGGATGGAGACCCAGTACTTC
CASSVGVSGMETQYF
>TRBV7-9|NA|NA|TRBJ1-5
TGTGCCAGCAGCTTAGTGGGCACGTCTCAGCATTTT
CASSLVGTSQHF
>TRBV11-1|TRBD2|NA|TRBJ2-7
TGTGCCAGCAGCTTGAGCGGGGGCTCCTCCTACGAGCAGTACTTC
CASSLSGGSSYEQYF
>TRBV11-2|NA|NA|TRBJ1-2
TGTGCCAGCAGCTTGGGAACAGGGTTTGGCTACACCTTC
CASSLGTGFGYTF
>TRBV7-9|TRBD2|NA|TRBJ2-1
TGTGCCATAGTAGCGGGAGGTTACAATGAGCAGTTCTTC
CAIVAGGYNEQFF
>TRBV5-4|TRBD1|NA|TRBJ1-2
TGTGCCAGCAGGCCTGGACAGGGTATTTTCTATGGCTACACCTTC
CASRPGQGIFYGYTF
>TRBV19|NA|once|TRBJ2-5
TGTGCCAGTAGGGGGCTAGCGCCTGGGTTGGGAGAGGCCCAGTACTTC
CASRGLAPGLGEAQYF
>TRBV19|NA|NA|TRBJ1-2
TGTGCCAGTAACCGATGGGGGGAAGGCTATGGCTACACCTTC
CASNRWGEGYGYTF
>TRBV11-3|TRBD1|NA|TRBJ2-1
TGTGCCAGCAGCTTGGGACAGGGGGCGGGTTCCTACAATGAGCAGTTCTTC
CASSLGQGAGSYNEQFF
>TRBV5-6|NA|NA|TRBJ2-1
TGTGCCAGCAGCTTATGGGACTTCAACAATGAGCAGTTCTTC
CASSLWDFNNEQFF
>TRBV5-6|NA|once|TRBJ1-2
TGTGCCAGCACCACGGGGGCTAACTATGGCTACACCTTC
CASTTGANYGYTF
>TRBV19|NA|NA|TRBJ1-1
TGTGCCAGTAGTGCGGGTCGGAACACTGAAGCTTTCTTT
CASSAGRNTEAFF
>TRBV7-9|TRBD1|NA|TRBJ2-1
TGTGCCAGCAGCCCACGACAGGGGCCATTTTCCTACAATGAGCAGTTCTTC
CASSPRQGPFSYNEQFF
>TRBV2|NA|NA|TRBJ2-5
TGTGCCAGCAGTGCCCAACCCGGGACTTTCCAAGAGACCCAGTACTTC
CASSAQPGTFQETQYF
>TRBV11-2|TRBD2|few|TRBJ2-7
TGTGCCAGCAGCTTATTTGGCGGGGGGGATTACGAGCAGTACTTC
CASSLFGGGDYEQYF
>TRBV10-3|TRBD1|few|TRBJ1-6
TGTGCCGCCGGGACAGATAATTCACCCCTCCACTTT
CAAGTDNSPLHF
>TRBV28|NA|NA|TRBJ1-6
TGTGCCAGCAGTTTCGATTCACCCCTCCACTTT
CASSFDSPLHF
>TRBV19|TRBD1|NA|TRBJ1-2
TGTGCCAGTAGTAGGACAGGGGCGTGGGGCTACACCTTC
CASSRTGAWGYTF
>TRBV7-2|TRBD2|NA|TRBJ2-3
TGTGCCAGCAGTCCCATAGCGGGGGGGAGCACAGATACGCAGTATTTT
CASSPIAGGSTDTQYF
>TRBV11-2|TRBD1|NA|TRBJ2-2
TGTGCCAGCAGGATTACAGGGGGCGGCACCGGGGAGCTGTTTTTT
CASRITGGGTGELFF
>TRBV5-1|TRBD2|NA|TRBJ2-1
TGCGCCAGCAGCTGGCTTCTTAGCGGGAGGACGGATGAGCAGTTCTTC
CASSWLLSGRTDEQFF
>TRBV7-8|TRBD2|NA|TRBJ2-1
TGTGCCAGCAGCCCAGGGACTAGCGGGACCTTCGATGAGCAGTTCTTC
CASSPGTSGTFDEQFF
>TRBV9|TRBD2|NA|TRBJ2-1
TGTGCCAGCAGCGTAGGTGGGGGGGAGGGGTACAATGAGCAGTTCTTC
CASSVGGGEGYNEQFF
>TRBV7-2|NA|NA|TRBJ2-7
TGTGCCAGCAGCTTAGTGGGCGAACCGAGCTCCTACGAGCAGTACTTC
CASSLVGEPSSYEQYF
>TRBV4-2|TRBD1|few|TRBJ2-3
TGTGCCAGCAGCCAAGTTTCGGGCTTTGGGGGACAGCTCACAGATACGCAGTATTTT
CASSQVSGFGGQLTDTQYF
>TRBV7-2|NA|few|TRBJ1-5
TGTGCCAGCAGCGGCTCACAGGGTCCCGGCAATCAGCCCCAGCATTTT
CASSGSQGPGNQPQHF
>TRBV7-9|NA|few|TRBJ2-7
TGTTCCAGCAGCGCGACAGCAAACGAGCAGTACTTC
CSSSATANEQYF
>TRBV11-2|TRBD1|NA|TRBJ1-2
TGTGCCAGCAGCTTAGACATAGGGTCAGGGGGCTTTCGAGGCTACACCTTC
CASSLDIGSGGFRGYTF
>TRBV30|TRBD1|NA|TRBJ1-1
TGTGCCTGGAGTGGGAAGGGGACAGGGAGGAACACTGAAGCTTTCTTT
CAWSGKGTGRNTEAFF
>TRBV5-1|NA|NA|TRBJ2-7
TGCGCCAGCAGCTTGACAGGGCGACCCTACGAGCAGTACTTC
CASSLTGRPYEQYF
>TRBV28|TRBD1|NA|TRBJ2-7
TGTGCCAGCAGACCTTACAGGGGGCCGGACGAGCAGTACTTC
CASRPYRGPDEQYF
>TRBV13|TRBD1|few|TRBJ1-3
TGTGCCAGCAGCTTAAGCAGGGGGCGCGCCGATTATGGAAACACCATATATTTT
CASSLSRGRADYGNTIYF
>TRBV30|TRBD1|NA|TRBJ2-7
TGTGCCTGGAGGGGGGACAGGGTGGGCTACGAGCAGTACTTC
CAWRGDRVGYEQYF
>TRBV27|NA|NA|TRBJ2-5
TGTGCCAGCAGGAGACGACAGGAAGAGACCCAGTACTTC
CASRRRQEETQYF
>TRBV9|NA|few|TRBJ1-2
TGTGCCAGCAGCGTAGGTGGGGGCGCAATTGGTTATGGCTACACCTTC
CASSVGGGAIGYGYTF
>TRBV19|TRBD2|NA|TRBJ2-3
TGTGCCAGTAGTAGCTGGCTAGCGGGAAGCACAGATACGCAGTATTTT
CASSSWLAGSTDTQYF
>TRBV28|NA|few|TRBJ2-5
TGTGCCAGCAGACCTCGTGAGCCCCAAGAGACCCAGTACTTC
CASRPREPQETQYF
>TRBV9|TRBD2|NA|TRBJ2-7
TGTGCCAGCAGCGTAGCTGATCAAGCGGGAGGGCCTCCCTACGAGCAGTACTTC
CASSVADQAGGPPYEQYF
>TRBV20-1|NA|NA|TRBJ1-2
TGCAGTGCTGGAACAGGGCAAGGCTACACCTTC
CSAGTGQGYTF